This is a list of T cell receptor beta chains from one sample in a study of tumor-infiltrating lymphocytes in primary liver carcinoma. TCRdb itself ran the multiplex PCR reads through MiXCR, one entry per CDR3 protein. The data show over 250,000 distinct CDR3 sequences, around three fifths seen once. The sequencing input was peripheral blood. These receptors came from a young woman with primary liver carcinoma and hepatitis B virus infection. Both conserved end residues are part of each CDR3. A D gene is named only where the DNA matches it firmly. Only some rows state a clone size, as once, few, many or a class for expanded clones.

j_gene | d_gene | abundance | v_gene | CDR3nt | CDR3aa
TRBJ2-1 | NA | NA | TRBV12-3/TRBV12-4 | TGCGCCAGCAGTTTAATGGGGAGGGGGCGAGACAATGGGCAGTTCTTC | CASSLMGRGRDNGQFF
TRBJ2-5 | NA | few | TRBV5-5 | TGTGCCAGCAGCTTGGCCGAAGGGCGAAGAGAGACCCAGTACTTC | CASSLAEGRRETQYF
TRBJ2-1 | NA | few | TRBV4-2 | TGTGCCAGCAGCCAAGATCCCCGGGGTAGCGGATACAATGAGCAGTTCTTC | CASSQDPRGSGYNEQFF
TRBJ2-7 | NA | NA | TRBV12-3/TRBV12-4 | TGTGCCAGCAGTTTGGGCCCGTCCAACGAGCAGTGCTTC | CASSLGPSNEQCF
TRBJ2-7 | TRBD2 | once | TRBV2 | TGTGCCAGCAGTATCCTTGGGACTAGCTGCGAGCAGTACTTC | CASSILGTSCEQYF
TRBJ2-2 | TRBD2 | few | TRBV5-4 | TGTGCCAGCAGCTCTAGCGGGAGGGCCGACGGGGAGCTGTTTTTT | CASSSSGRADGELFF
TRBJ1-1 | NA | NA | TRBV6-6 | TGTGCCGCGGGGAACATAGGAGCTTTCTTT | CAAGNIGAFF
TRBJ2-3 | TRBD2 | NA | TRBV4-3 | TGCGCCAGCAGCCAAGGCGCGGTAGCGGGACCAGATACGCAGTATTTT | CASSQGAVAGPDTQYF
TRBJ2-5 | NA | NA | TRBV5-4 | TGTGCCAGCAGCTTCACGACCCTACTAGGAGGAGAGACCCAGTACTTC | CASSFTTLLGGETQYF
TRBJ2-3 | NA | NA | TRBV7-2 | TGTGCCAGCAGCTTAGCGCTGGCAGATACGCAGTATTTT | CASSLALADTQYF
TRBJ2-1 | NA | NA | TRBV6-2/TRBV6-3 | TGTGCCAGTAGTTCACCCCGACAGTTCTACAATGAGCAGTTCTTC | CASSSPRQFYNEQFF
TRBJ2-3 | NA | many | TRBV11-2 | TGTGCCAGCAGATCCTCCCCGGGGGCAACTAGCACAGATACGCAGTATTTT | CASRSSPGATSTDTQYF
TRBJ2-1 | NA | many | TRBV11-2 | TGTGCCAGCAGTCTCCAACGTTCGGACACCCTAAAATACAATGAGCAGTTCTTC | CASSLQRSDTLKYNEQFF
TRBJ2-5 | TRBD2 | NA | TRBV12-3/TRBV12-4 | TGTGCCAGCAGTTTAGGTACTAGCGGAGCTCTCGGGACCCAGTACTTC | CASSLGTSGALGTQYF
TRBJ2-2 | NA | NA | TRBV6-5 | TGTGCCAGCAGCTCTAGTGGGATAGGGCTGTTTTTT | CASSSSGIGLFF
TRBJ1-5 | NA | NA | TRBV7-9 | TGTGCCAGCAGCTTAGATCAGGGTCATCAGCCCCAGCATTTT | CASSLDQGHQPQHF
TRBJ2-1 | TRBD1 | NA | TRBV29-1 | TGCAGCGGCAGGGACAGGGCCTCCTACAATGAGCAGTTCTTC | CSGRDRASYNEQFF
TRBJ2-7 | NA | many | TRBV11-2 | TGTGCCAGCAGCTTCGATATTGGCCTCTACGAGCAGTACTTC | CASSFDIGLYEQYF
TRBJ2-3 | NA | many | TRBV12-3/TRBV12-4 | NA | CASSFLADTQYF
TRBJ2-5 | TRBD2 | once | TRBV11-1 | TGTGCCAGCAGCTCTCTCCGGGAGGGAGAGACCCTGTACTTC | CASSSLREGETLYF
TRBJ1-4 | TRBD1 | many | TRBV11-2 | TGTGCCAGCAGCTTCGACAGGGATGGTGGAAAACTGTTTTTT | CASSFDRDGGKLFF
TRBJ2-5 | NA | NA | TRBV6-2/TRBV6-3 | TGTGCCAGCAGTACCGAGACCCTGGATCGGGAGACCCAGTACTTC | CASSTETLDRETQYF
TRBJ2-3 | TRBD2 | few | TRBV6-2/TRBV6-3 | TGTGCCAGCTTTCCGGGACTAGAAGTTAGAAGAGATACGCAGTATTTT | CASFPGLEVRRDTQYF
TRBJ2-2 | NA | NA | TRBV29-1 | TGCAGCGTTGGAGACTTCGGTCTAGCGACCGGGGAGCTGTTTTTT | CSVGDFGLATGELFF
TRBJ1-2 | NA | NA | TRBV5-1 | TGCGCCAGCAGCTCCCCCCCGGGGGATGGCTACACCTTC | CASSSPPGDGYTF
TRBJ2-7 | NA | NA | TRBV28 | TGTGTCAGCAGCCCTCGCAGGGACATCCCCGAGCAGTACTTC | CVSSPRRDIPEQYF
TRBJ2-1 | TRBD2 | NA | TRBV7-9 | TGTGCCAGCAGCTTAGCTAGCGGGAGCATCAACAATGAGCAGTTCTTC | CASSLASGSINNEQFF
TRBJ2-5 | TRBD2 | few | TRBV4-2 | TGTGCCAGCAGCCAAGACCGATACCCCCGGACTAGCGGGATAGTGGAGACCCAGTACTTC | CASSQDRYPRTSGIVETQYF
TRBJ2-6 | TRBD1 | NA | TRBV4-3 | TGCGCCAGCAGCCAAGCACAGGGGTCTGGGGCCAACGTCCTGACTTTC | CASSQAQGSGANVLTF
TRBJ1-5 | TRBD1 | NA | TRBV10-2 | TGCGCCAGCGGTGAGGCCACAGGGGCTCAGCCCCAGCATTTT | CASGEATGAQPQHF
TRBJ2-1 | NA | many | TRBV6-1 | TGTGCCAGCAGGAAGTACAATGAGCAGTTCTTC | CASRKYNEQFF
TRBJ2-5 | NA | NA | TRBV12-3/TRBV12-4 | TGTGCCAGCAGTTTTGGACGCCTGAAAGAGGCCCAGTACTTC | CASSFGRLKEAQYF